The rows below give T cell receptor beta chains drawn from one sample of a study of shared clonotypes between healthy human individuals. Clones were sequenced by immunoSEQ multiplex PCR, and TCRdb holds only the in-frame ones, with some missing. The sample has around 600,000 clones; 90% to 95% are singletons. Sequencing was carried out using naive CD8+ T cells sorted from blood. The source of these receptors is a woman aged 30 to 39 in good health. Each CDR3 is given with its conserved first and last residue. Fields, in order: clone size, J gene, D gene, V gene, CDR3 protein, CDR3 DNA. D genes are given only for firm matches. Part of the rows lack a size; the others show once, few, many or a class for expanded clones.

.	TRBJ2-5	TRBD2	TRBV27	CASSQLAGAQETQYF	TGTGCCAGCAGTCAACTAGCGGGAGCCCAAGAGACCCAGTACTTC
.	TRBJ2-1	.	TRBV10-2	CASSEGYNEQFF	TGCGCCAGCAGTGAGGGCTACAATGAGCAGTTCTTC
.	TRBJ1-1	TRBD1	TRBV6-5	CASSYRDLRGTEAFF	TGTGCCAGCAGTTACCGCGATCTCAGGGGGACTGAAGCTTTCTTT
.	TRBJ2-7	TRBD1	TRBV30	CAWTSGQRYYEQYF	TGTGCCTGGACCTCGGGACAGCGCTACTACGAGCAGTACTTC
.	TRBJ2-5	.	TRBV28	CASSLGGRDRGYF	TGTGCCAGCAGTTTAGGGGGCCGGGACCGGGGTTACTTC
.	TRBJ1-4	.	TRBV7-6	CASSLVVDEKLFF	TGTGCCAGCAGCTTAGTGGTGGACGAAAAACTGTTTTTT
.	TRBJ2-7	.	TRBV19	CASSMGVSSYEQYF	TGTGCCAGTAGTATGGGGGTATCCTCCTACGAGCAGTACTTC
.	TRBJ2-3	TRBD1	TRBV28	CASSHDRVTSTDTQYF	TGTGCCAGCAGTCACGACAGGGTAACTAGCACAGATACGCAGTATTTT
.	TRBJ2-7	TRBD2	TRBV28	CASSSTWTSGYEQYF	TGTGCCAGCAGTTCAACTTGGACTAGCGGCTACGAGCAGTACTTC
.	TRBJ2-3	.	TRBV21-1	CASMAGASTDTQYF	TGTGCCAGCATGGCGGGAGCGAGCACAGATACGCAGTATTTT
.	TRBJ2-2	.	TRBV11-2	CASRREGSFVGRVVGELFF	TGTGCCAGCAGGAGAGAGGGCTCGTTTGTCGGCAGGGTTGTCGGGGAGCTGTTTTTT
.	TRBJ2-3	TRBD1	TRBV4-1	CASSQDLGQGTDTQYF	TGCGCCAGCAGCCAAGATCTCGGACAGGGCACAGATACGCAGTATTTT
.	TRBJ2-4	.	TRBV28	CASSFQNIQYF	TGTGCCAGCAGTTTCCAAAACATTCAGTACTTC
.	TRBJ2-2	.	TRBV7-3	CASSFLSGELFF	TGTGCCAGCAGCTTCCTGTCCGGGGAGCTGTTTTTT
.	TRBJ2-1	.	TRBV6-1	CASRSLGNEQFF	TGTGCCAGCAGGTCGTTGGGGAATGAGCAGTTCTTC
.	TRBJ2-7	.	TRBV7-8	CASSFRVGPYEQYF	TGTGCCAGCAGCTTTAGAGTCGGGCCCTACGAGCAGTACTTC
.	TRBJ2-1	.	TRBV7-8	CASRRPGGNEQFF	TGTGCCAGCAGGAGGCCAGGGGGGAATGAGCAGTTCTTC
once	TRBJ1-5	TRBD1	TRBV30	CAWSMGQGIQPQHF	TGTGCCTGGAGCATGGGACAGGGGATCCAGCCCCAGCATTTT
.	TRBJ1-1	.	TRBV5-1	CASSPGQNTEAFF	TGCGCCAGCAGCCCGGGACAGAACACTGAAGCTTTCTTT